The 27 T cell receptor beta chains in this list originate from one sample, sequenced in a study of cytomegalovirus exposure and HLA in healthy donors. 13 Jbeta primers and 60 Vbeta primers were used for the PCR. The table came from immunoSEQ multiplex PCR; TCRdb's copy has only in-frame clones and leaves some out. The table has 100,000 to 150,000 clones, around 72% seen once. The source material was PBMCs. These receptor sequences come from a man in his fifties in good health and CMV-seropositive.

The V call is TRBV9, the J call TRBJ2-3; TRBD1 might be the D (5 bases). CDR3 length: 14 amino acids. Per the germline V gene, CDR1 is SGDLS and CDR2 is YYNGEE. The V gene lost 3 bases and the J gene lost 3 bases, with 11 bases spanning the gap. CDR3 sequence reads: CASSAGWGTDTQYF. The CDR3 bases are TGTGCCAGCAGCGCAGGGTGGGGAACAGATACGCAGTATTTT.

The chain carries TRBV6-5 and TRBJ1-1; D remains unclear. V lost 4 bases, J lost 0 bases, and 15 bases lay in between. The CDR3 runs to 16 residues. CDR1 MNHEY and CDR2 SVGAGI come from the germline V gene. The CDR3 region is CASSSPGSPMNTEAFF. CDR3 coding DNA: TGTGCCAGCAGTTCGCCAGGCAGCCCTATGAACACTGAAGCTTTCTTT.

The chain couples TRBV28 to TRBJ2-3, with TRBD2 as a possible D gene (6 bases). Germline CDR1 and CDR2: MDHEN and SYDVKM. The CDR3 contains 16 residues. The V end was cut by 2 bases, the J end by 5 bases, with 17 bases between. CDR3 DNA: TGTGCCAGCAGTTTAAAAGGGGCGGGGTCTGGAGATACGCAGTATTTT. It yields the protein CASSLKGAGSGDTQYF.

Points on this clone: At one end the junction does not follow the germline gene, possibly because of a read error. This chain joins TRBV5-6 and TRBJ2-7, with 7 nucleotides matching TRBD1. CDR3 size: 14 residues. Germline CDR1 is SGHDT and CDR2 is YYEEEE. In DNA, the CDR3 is TGTGTCAGCCACTCAGGGGGACGCTCCTACGAGCAGTACTTC. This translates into CVSHSGGRSYEQYF. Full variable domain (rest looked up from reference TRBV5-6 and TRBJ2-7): DAGVTQSPTHLIKTRGQQVTLRCSPKSGHDTVSWYQQALGQGPQFIFQYYEEEERQRGNFPDRFSGHQFPNYSSELNVNALLLGDSALYLCVSHSGGRSYEQYFGPGTRLTVT.

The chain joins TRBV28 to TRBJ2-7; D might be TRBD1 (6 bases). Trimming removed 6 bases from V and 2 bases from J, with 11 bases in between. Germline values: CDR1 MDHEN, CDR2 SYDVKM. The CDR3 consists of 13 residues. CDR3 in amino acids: CASRTGSPYEQYF. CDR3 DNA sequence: TGTGCCAGCAGGACAGGATCTCCCTACGAGCAGTACTTC.

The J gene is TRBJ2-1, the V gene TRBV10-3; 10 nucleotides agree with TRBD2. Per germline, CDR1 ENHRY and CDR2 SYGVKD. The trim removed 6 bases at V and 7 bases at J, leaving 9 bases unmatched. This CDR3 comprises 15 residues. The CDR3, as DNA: TGTGCCATCAGATCAGCGGGAGGGGTTGGAAATGAGCAGTTCTTC. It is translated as CAIRSAGGVGNEQFF.

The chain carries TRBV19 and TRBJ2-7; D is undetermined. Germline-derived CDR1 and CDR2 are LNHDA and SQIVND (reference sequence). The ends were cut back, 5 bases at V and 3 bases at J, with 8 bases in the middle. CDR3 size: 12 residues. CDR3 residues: CASSGGHYEQYF. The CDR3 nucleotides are TGTGCCAGTAGTGGCGGTCACTACGAGCAGTACTTC.

The CDR3 region has the DNA TGCGCCAGCAGAGTAGCGGGCCAAGACTACAATGAGCAGTTCTTC. This sequence encodes CASRVAGQDYNEQFF. The chain combines TRBV5-1 with TRBJ2-1, with TRBD2 identical over 7 bases. The CDR3 runs 15 residues. Looked up from germline, CDR1 is SGHRS and CDR2 is YFSETQ. V lost 5 bases and J lost 3; bases outside the gene matches: 8. The full variable domain, its missing parts supplied by reference TRBV5-1 and TRBJ2-1, is KAGVTQTPRYLIKTRGQQVTLSCSPISGHRSVSWYQQTPGQGLQFLFEYFSETQRNKGNFPGRFSGRQFSNSRSEMNVSTLELGDSALYLCASRVAGQDYNEQFFGPGTRLTVL.

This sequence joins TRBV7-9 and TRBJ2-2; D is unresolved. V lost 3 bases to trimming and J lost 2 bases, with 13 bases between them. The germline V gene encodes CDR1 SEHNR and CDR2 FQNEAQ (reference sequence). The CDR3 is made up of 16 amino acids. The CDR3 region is CASSFYQNLNTGELFF. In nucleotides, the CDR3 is TGTGCCAGCAGCTTCTACCAAAACCTAAACACCGGGGAGCTGTTTTTT.

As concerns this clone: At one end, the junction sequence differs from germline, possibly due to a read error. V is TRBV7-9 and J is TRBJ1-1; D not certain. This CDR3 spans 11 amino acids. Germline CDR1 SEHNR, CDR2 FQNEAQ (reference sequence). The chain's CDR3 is CSSSLGAEAFF. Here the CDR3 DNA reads TGTTCCAGCAGCTTAGGAGCTGAAGCTTTCTTT.

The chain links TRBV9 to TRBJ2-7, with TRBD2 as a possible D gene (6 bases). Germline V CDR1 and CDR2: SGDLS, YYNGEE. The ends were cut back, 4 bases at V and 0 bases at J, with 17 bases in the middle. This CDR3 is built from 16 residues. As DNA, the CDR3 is TGTGCCAGCAGCCCACAAGGGACTCAGAGCTCCTACGAGCAGTACTTC. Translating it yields CASSPQGTQSSYEQYF.

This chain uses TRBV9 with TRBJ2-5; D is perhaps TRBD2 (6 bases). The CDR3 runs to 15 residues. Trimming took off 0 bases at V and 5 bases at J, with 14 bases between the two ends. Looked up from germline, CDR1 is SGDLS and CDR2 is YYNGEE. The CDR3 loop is CASSVGGLQRETQYF. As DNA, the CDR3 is TGTGCCAGCAGCGTAGGGGGACTCCAGCGGGAGACCCAGTACTTC.

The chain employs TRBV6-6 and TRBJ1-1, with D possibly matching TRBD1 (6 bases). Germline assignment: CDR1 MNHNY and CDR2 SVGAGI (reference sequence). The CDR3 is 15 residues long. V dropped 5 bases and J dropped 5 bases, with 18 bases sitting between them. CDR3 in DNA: TGTGCCAGCAGTCCTGAGGGGAGGGGGGGGACTGAAGCTTTCTTT. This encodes CASSPEGRGGTEAFF.

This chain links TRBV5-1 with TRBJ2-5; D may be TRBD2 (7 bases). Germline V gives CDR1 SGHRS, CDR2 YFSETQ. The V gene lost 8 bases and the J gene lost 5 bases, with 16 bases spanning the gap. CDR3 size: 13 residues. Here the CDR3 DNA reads TGCGCCAGTACCCGCGGGGGCGAGGAGACCCAGTACTTC. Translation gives CASTRGGEETQYF.

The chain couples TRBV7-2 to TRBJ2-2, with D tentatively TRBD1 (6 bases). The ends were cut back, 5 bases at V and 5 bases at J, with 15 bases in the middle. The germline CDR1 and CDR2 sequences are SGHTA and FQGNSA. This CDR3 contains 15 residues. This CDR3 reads CASSSPTGSTGELFF. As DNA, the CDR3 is TGTGCCAGCAGCAGCCCTACAGGGAGTACCGGGGAGCTGTTTTTT.

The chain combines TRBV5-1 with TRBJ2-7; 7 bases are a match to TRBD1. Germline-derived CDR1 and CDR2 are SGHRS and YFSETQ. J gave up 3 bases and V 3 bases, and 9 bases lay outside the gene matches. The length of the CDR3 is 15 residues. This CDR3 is CASSSGRTGHYEQYF. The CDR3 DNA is TGCGCCAGCAGCTCCGGGCGGACAGGACACTACGAGCAGTACTTC. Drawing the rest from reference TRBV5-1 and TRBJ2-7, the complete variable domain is KAGVTQTPRYLIKTRGQQVTLSCSPISGHRSVSWYQQTPGQGLQFLFEYFSETQRNKGNFPGRFSGRQFSNSRSEMNVSTLELGDSALYLCASSSGRTGHYEQYFGPGTRLTVT.

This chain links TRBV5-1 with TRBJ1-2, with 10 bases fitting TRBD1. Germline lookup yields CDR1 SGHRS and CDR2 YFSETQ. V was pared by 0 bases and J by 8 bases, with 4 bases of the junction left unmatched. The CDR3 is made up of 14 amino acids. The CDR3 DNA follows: TGCGCCAGCAGCTTGGGGGACAGGGGTCGGGGCTACACCTTC. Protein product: CASSLGDRGRGYTF.

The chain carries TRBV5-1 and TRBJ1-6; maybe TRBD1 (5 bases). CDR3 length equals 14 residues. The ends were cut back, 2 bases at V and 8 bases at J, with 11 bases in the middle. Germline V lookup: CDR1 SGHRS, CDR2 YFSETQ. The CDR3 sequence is CASSFQGYDSPLHF. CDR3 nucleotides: TGCGCCAGCAGCTTCCAGGGTTATGATTCACCCCTCCACTTT.

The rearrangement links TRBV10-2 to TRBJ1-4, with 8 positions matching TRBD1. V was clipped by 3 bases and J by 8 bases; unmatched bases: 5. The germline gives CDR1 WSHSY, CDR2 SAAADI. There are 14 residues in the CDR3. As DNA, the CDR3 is TGCGCCAGCAGTGATGACAGGGGCGGGGAAAAACTGTTTTTT. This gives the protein CASSDDRGGEKLFF.

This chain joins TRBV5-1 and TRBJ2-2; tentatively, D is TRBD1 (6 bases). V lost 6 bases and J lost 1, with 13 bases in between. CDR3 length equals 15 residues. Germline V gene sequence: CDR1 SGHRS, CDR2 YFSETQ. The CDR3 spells CASNSGTMNTGELFF. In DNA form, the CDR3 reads TGCGCCAGCAACTCTGGGACAATGAACACCGGGGAGCTGTTTTTT.

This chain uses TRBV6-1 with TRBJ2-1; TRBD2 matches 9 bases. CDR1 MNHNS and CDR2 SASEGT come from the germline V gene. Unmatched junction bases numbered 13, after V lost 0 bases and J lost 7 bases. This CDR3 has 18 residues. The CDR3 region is CASSEAPPGSGSFNEQFF. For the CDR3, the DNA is TGTGCCAGCAGTGAAGCGCCCCCAGGTAGCGGGAGTTTTAATGAGCAGTTCTTC.

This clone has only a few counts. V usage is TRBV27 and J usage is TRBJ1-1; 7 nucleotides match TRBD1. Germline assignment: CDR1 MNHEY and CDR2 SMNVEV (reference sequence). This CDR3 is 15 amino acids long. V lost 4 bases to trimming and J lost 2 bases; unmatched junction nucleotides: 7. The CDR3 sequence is CASSSKTGFNTEAFF. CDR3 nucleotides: TGTGCCAGCAGTTCCAAGACAGGGTTTAACACTGAAGCTTTCTTT.

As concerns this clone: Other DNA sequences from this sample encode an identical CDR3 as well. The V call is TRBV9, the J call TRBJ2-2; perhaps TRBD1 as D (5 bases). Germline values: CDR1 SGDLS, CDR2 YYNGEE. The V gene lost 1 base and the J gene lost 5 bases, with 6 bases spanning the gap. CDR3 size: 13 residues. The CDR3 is CASSVRGTGELFF. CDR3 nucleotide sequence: TGTGCCAGCAGCGTAAGGGGAACCGGGGAGCTGTTTTTT. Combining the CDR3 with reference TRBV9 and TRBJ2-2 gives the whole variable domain DSGVTQTPKHLITATGQRVTLRCSPRSGDLSVYWYQQSLDQGLQFLIQYYNGEERAKGNILERFSAQQFPDLHSELNLSSLELGDSALYFCASSVRGTGELFFGEGSRLTVL.

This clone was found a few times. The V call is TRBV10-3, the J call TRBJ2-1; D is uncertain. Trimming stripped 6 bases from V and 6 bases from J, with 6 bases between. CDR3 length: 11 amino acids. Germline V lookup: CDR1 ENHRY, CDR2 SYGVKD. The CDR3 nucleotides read TGTGCCATCAGCCTAGGCAATGAGCAGTTCTTC. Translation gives CAISLGNEQFF.

The CDR3 sequence: CASSTAPGQGGDTEAFF. CDR3 nucleotide sequence: TGCGCCAGCAGCACCGCTCCGGGACAGGGTGGCGACACTGAAGCTTTCTTT. The chain carries TRBV5-1 and TRBJ1-1; 9 bases fit TRBD1. Trimming removed 4 bases from V and 3 bases from J; junction bases left unmatched: 13. The CDR3 is 17 amino acids. The V gene's germline CDR1 is SGHRS and CDR2 YFSETQ. Filled out from reference TRBV5-1 and TRBJ1-1, the complete variable domain reads KAGVTQTPRYLIKTRGQQVTLSCSPISGHRSVSWYQQTPGQGLQFLFEYFSETQRNKGNFPGRFSGRQFSNSRSEMNVSTLELGDSALYLCASSTAPGQGGDTEAFFGQGTRLTVV.

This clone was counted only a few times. CDR3 sequence: CASSQDWTSSTDTQYF. The CDR3 bases are TGTGCCAGCAGCCAGGACTGGACTAGCAGCACAGATACGCAGTATTTT. V usage is TRBV4-2 and J usage is TRBJ2-3; 8 nucleotides match TRBD2. The CDR3 has 16 residues. Per germline, CDR1 LGHNA and CDR2 YNFKEQ. V dropped 3 bases and J dropped 0; count of bases not matched to a gene: 5.

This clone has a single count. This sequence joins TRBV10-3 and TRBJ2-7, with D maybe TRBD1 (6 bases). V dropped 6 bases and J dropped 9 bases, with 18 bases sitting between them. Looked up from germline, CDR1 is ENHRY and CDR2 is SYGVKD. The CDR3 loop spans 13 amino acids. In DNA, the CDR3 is TGTGCCATCAGAGCCACAGGGTCGGAAGGGCAGTACTTC. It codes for CAIRATGSEGQYF.